The sequence of this T cell receptor (beta chain) was determined in a study of blood T cell repertoires in COVID-19. The method was immunoSEQ multiplex PCR; TCRdb's version includes in-frame clones alone and lacks a portion of them. The profile shows more than 300,000 clones, over 85% of them singletons. The junction had 10 bases not matched to a gene; V was cut back by 2 bases and J by 7 bases. The CDR3 extends over 18 amino acids. Germline assignment: CDR1 LGHNA and CDR2 YNFKEQ. The sequence came from a woman aged 30 to 39 with COVID-19, enrolled during active disease. Sequences were obtained from peripheral blood. The genes are TRBV4-2 and TRBJ2-2; 13 bases align to TRBD2. The DNA for the CDR3 is TGTGCCAGCAGCCAACACGGGACTAGCGGGACCCTTGACGGGGAGCTGTTTTTT. This gives the protein CASSQHGTSGTLDGELFF.